This TCR beta chain was identified during a study of blood T cells in healthy people across ages. The authors ran a second PCR of roughly 6 to 12 cycles using a sample-barcoded 5' primer and a J-beta primer mix. TCRdb ran MiXCR on the 5' RACE reads and lists one entry per CDR3 protein. The sample includes about 1.6 million distinct CDR3 sequences, around 36% seen only once; the top ten take approximately 10%. General study results and limits: Estimated diversity across one million T cells was deemed an underestimate. Roughly linearly, TCR beta diversity per million T cells fell as age increased.

Trimming took 4 bases from V and 5 from J, leaving 11 bases between them. Germline V gene lookup returns CDR1 MGHRA and CDR2 YSYEKL. CDR3 size: 13 residues. This clonotype was seen at least ten times. The antigen remains undetermined. Input material: blood. The chain recombines TRBV4-1 with TRBJ2-5, with D perhaps matching TRBD1 (6 bases). This TCR came from a woman aged 30 to 39 in good health. The CDR3 nucleotides are TGCGCCAGCAGCCCCAGGGGTTGGGAGACCCAGTACTTC. Translating it yields CASSPRGWETQYF.